Below, 7 T cell receptor beta chains from the same sample are listed, as sequenced in a study of T cell repertoires in cytomegalovirus infection. Each CDR3 protein gets one entry after TCRdb re-called the reads with MiXCR. The sample consists of under 800,000 distinct CDR3 sequences, 24% of them appearing once. The sequenced material came from CD8+ T cells from PBMCs. These receptors all stem from a human donor in good health (CMV status not recorded). Some clones in this sample may be carry-over from other donors' samples.

About this clonotype itself: Compared with germline, one end of the junction differs, possibly owing to a read error. The genes are TRBV5-6 and TRBJ2-7; 7 positions match TRBD1. This CDR3 is 12 amino acids long. Germline CDR1 reads SGHDT; CDR2 reads YYEEEE. DNA for the CDR3: TGTGTCAGCAGCGCGGACAGGTACGAGCAGTACTTC. It codes for CVSSADRYEQYF.

This clonotype was found many times. The chain employs TRBV7-8 and TRBJ2-5, with 10 bases lining up with TRBD1. The CDR3 runs 16 residues. CDR1 is SGHVS and CDR2 is FQNEAQ in the germline V gene. Losses at the gene ends were 5 bases for V and 5 bases for J; bases not matched to a gene: 11. CDR3 nucleotide sequence: TGTGCCAGCAGCAACACCGGACAGGGGGACAGGGAGACCCAGTACTTC. Translation: CASSNTGQGDRETQYF.

This clonotype has a handful of counts. This chain connects TRBV7-9 to TRBJ2-7; D is ambiguous. V lost 2 bases, J lost 3 bases, and 14 bases lay in between. Germline CDR1 and CDR2: SEHNR and FQNEAQ (reference sequence). The CDR3 runs 15 residues. The CDR3 sequence is CASSLKDPGGYEQYF. CDR3 in DNA: TGTGCCAGCAGCTTAAAGGACCCAGGTGGCTACGAGCAGTACTTC. Full variable domain (outside the CDR3, taken from reference TRBV7-9 and TRBJ2-7): DTGVSQNPRHKITKRGQNVTFRCDPISEHNRLYWYRQTLGQGPEFLTYFQNEAQLEKSRLLSDRFSAERPKGSFSTLEIQRTEQGDSAMYLCASSLKDPGGYEQYFGPGTRLTVT.

The table lists this clonotype with many counts. The chain recombines TRBV7-6 with TRBJ1-1, with D unresolved. The germline V and J ends were trimmed by 5 bases and 6 bases, with 13 bases remaining between them. Per germline, CDR1 SGHVS and CDR2 FNYEAQ. CDR3 length equals 13 residues. CDR3 loop: CASSPVVSSEAFF. The CDR3 region has the DNA TGTGCCAGCAGCCCCGTAGTTTCCTCTGAAGCTTTCTTT.

This clonotype was counted at least ten times. The rearrangement uses TRBV6-1 and TRBJ2-2, with D tentatively TRBD1 (5 bases). Per the germline V gene, CDR1 is MNHNS and CDR2 is SASEGT. The CDR3 is 18 residues long. The V end was cut by 3 bases, the J end by 0 bases, with 17 bases between. For the CDR3, the DNA is TGTGCCAGCAGTGACGCCAGGGAACCCCCTGCGAACACCGGGGAGCTGTTTTTT. It is translated as CASSDAREPPANTGELFF.

This clonotype occurred a few times. The chain joins TRBV7-9 to TRBJ2-1, with 8 bases identical to TRBD1. The CDR3 sequence is 16 residues long. V shed 5 bases, J shed 7 bases, and the junction held 13 bases outside the gene matches. The V gene's germline CDR1 is SEHNR and CDR2 FQNEAQ (reference sequence). This CDR3 reads CASSHYTRGRGNEQFF. The CDR3 nucleotides are TGTGCCAGCAGCCATTATACCAGGGGGCGCGGGAATGAGCAGTTCTTC.

There are a few counts of this clonotype. The V and J genes are TRBV12-5 and TRBJ2-5, with 10 bases matching TRBD1. CDR1 is LGHNT and CDR2 is FRNRAP in the germline V gene. V shed 3 bases, J shed 2 bases, and the junction held 3 bases outside the gene matches. CDR3 size: 15 residues. CDR3 sequence: CASGFPDRGQETQYF. The DNA for the CDR3 is TGTGCTAGTGGTTTCCCGGACAGGGGGCAAGAGACCCAGTACTTC.